This T cell receptor beta chain was recovered during a study of T cell responses to AZD1222 COVID-19 vaccine. General study results and limits: Donors were mostly white British, more females; clonal diversity possibly underestimated. AZD1222 recipients seropositive at baseline numbered only 6 or 7. Across spike, vaccine-associated CD4 TCRs were found, dominant at 160-218 and 743-854.

As for this clone: The antigen is undetermined.

Measured with immunoSEQ multiplex PCR; TCRdb has only the in-frame clones, and not every one. The sample yields 75,000 to 100,000 clones, 70% to 90% seen once. The CDR3 has 13 amino acids. V lost 0 bases to trimming and J lost 9 bases, with 7 bases between them. The germline V gene encodes CDR1 SGHTS and CDR2 YDEGEE. This TCR came from an adult in good health. The specimen was peripheral blood, collected on day 0 of AZD1222 vaccination. This chain connects TRBV5-8 to TRBJ1-6, with no clear D. CDR3 coding DNA: TGTGCCAGCAGCTTGGGGAGACCTTCACCCCTCCACTTT. Its translation is CASSLGRPSPLHF.